This TCR beta chain originates from a study of T cell repertoires in cytomegalovirus infection (dated 2019 in TCRdb). At the level of the whole study: Donor HLA type was relevant to the analysis, because carriage of CMV infection together with the matching HLA type was indicated by public TCR beta signatures.

This sample was sequenced with an Illumina HiSeq 1500. TCRdb took the public reads, trimmed them with fastp at Q25, ran MiXCR for clone calling and kept in-frame beta chains. Each entry merges the rows of one CDR3 protein and shows their most common DNA and genes. The sample table records some 230,000 distinct CDR3 sequences; 22% of these occur just once. The ten biggest clones cover about 20% of the sample. This clonotype has only a few counts. No antigen is known for it. There are no base qualities to consult, and no much larger clone falls within one base. CDR1 and CDR2, looked up from the germline V gene, are SQVTM and ANQGSEA. V is shortened by 0 bases, J by 7 bases, and the region joining them spans 16 bases. Its CDR3 holds 14 amino acids, cysteine through phenylalanine. The only DNA kept is the CDR3, 42 bases in frame from the first base. Results and caveats for the whole study, not just this receptor: The ex vivo response was dominated by HLA-C-restricted CMV-specific TCR beta clonotypes, which also provided the single most frequent clonotype in two of eight donors. Cumulative frequency of public TCR beta family members discriminated carriers of CMV infection plus the relevant HLA type in this cohort and an independent 352-donor cohort.

The chain is encoded by TRBV29-1 joined to TRBJ2-7; the D segment could be TRBD2, given 6 matching bases. This clonotype was sampled from a human donor in good health (CMV status not recorded). Some clones in this sample may be carry-over from other donors' samples. Input material: CD8+ T cells from PBMCs. The DNA sequence reads TGCAGCGTTGAAGATCTTGGTGTCGGGGGTGAGCAGTACTTC. It codes for CSVEDLGVGGEQYF.